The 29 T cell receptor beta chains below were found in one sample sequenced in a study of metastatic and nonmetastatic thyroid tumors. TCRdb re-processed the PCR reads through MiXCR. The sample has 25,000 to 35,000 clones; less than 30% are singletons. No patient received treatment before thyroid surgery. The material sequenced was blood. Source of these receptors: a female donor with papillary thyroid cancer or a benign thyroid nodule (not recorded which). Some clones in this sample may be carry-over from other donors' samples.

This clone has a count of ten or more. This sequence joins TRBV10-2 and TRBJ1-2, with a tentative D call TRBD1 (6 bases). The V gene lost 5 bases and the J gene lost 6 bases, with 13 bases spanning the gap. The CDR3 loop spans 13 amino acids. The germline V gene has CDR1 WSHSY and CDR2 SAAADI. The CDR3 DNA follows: TGCGCCAGCAGTTCCAGGGGAGAAGATGGCTACACCTTC. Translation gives CASSSRGEDGYTF.

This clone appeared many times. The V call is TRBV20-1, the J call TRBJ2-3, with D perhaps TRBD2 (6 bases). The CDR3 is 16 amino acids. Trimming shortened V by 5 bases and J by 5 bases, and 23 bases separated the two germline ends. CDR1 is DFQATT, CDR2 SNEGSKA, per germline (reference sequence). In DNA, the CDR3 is TGCAGTGCTCAAGGGGCTTTGGAGGGAGACGGAGATACGCAGTATTTT. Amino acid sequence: CSAQGALEGDGDTQYF.

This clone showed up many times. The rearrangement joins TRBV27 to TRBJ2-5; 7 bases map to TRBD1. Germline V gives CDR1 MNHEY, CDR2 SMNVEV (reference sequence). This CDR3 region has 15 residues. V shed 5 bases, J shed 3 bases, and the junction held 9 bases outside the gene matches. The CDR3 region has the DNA TGTGCCAGCAGTAAAAATGGGGACAGAAAAGAGACCCAGTACTTC. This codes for CASSKNGDRKETQYF.

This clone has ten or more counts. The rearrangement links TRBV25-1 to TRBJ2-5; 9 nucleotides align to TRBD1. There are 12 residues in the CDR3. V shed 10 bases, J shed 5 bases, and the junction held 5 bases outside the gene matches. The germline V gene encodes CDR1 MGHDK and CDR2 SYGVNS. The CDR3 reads CAIQGAGETQYF. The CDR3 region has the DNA TGTGCCATACAGGGGGCGGGGGAGACCCAGTACTTC.

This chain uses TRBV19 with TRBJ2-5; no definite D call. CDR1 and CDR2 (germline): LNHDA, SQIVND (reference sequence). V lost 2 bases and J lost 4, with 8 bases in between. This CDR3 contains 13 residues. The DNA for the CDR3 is TGTGCCAGTAGTATATCTGGGGTAGAGACCCAGTACTTC. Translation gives CASSISGVETQYF. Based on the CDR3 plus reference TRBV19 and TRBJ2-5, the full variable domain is DGGITQSPKYLFRKEGQNVTLSCEQNLNHDAMYWYRQDPGQGLRLIYYSQIVNDFQKGDIAEGYSVSREKKESFPLTVTSAQKNPTAFYLCASSISGVETQYFGPGTRLLVL.

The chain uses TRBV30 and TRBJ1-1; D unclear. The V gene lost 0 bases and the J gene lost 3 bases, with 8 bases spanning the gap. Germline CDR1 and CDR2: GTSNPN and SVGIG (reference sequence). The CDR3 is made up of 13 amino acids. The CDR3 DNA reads TGTGCCTGGAGTGTATCGCGGGACACTGAAGCTTTCTTT. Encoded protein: CAWSVSRDTEAFF.

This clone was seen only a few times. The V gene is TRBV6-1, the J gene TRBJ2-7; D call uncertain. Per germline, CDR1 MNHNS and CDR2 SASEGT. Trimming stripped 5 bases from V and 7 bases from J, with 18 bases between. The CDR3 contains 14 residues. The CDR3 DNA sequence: TGTGCCAGCAGTCATCGCGATAGGGTGAGAGAGCAGTACTTC. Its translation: CASSHRDRVREQYF.

CDR3 loop: CASSVARDTEAFF. DNA for the CDR3: TGTGCCAGCAGCGTTGCCAGGGATACTGAAGCTTTCTTT. V is TRBV9 and J is TRBJ1-1, with D possibly being TRBD1 (5 bases). V was shortened by 2 bases and J by 5 bases, with 10 bases between the two germline ends. CDR1 SGDLS and CDR2 YYNGEE come from the germline V gene. The CDR3 consists of 13 residues. The whole variable domain, filled in from reference TRBV9 and TRBJ1-1, reads DSGVTQTPKHLITATGQRVTLRCSPRSGDLSVYWYQQSLDQGLQFLIQYYNGEERAKGNILERFSAQQFPDLHSELNLSSLELGDSALYFCASSVARDTEAFFGQGTRLTVV.

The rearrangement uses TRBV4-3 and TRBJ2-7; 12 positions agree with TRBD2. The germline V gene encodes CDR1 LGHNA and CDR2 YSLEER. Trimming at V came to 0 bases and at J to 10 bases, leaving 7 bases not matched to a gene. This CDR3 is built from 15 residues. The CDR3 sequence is CASSQDFRLAGVQYF. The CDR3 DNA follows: TGCGCCAGCAGCCAAGACTTTAGACTAGCGGGAGTACAGTACTTC.

The CDR3 DNA follows: TGCGCCAGCAGCTCTGATTACAGGGGGAACTATGGCTACACCTTC. This sequence encodes CASSSDYRGNYGYTF. V is TRBV5-1 and J is TRBJ1-2; 8 bases map to TRBD1. The germline V gene encodes CDR1 SGHRS and CDR2 YFSETQ. Trimming removed 3 bases from V and 2 bases from J; junction bases left unmatched: 6. The CDR3 contains 15 residues.

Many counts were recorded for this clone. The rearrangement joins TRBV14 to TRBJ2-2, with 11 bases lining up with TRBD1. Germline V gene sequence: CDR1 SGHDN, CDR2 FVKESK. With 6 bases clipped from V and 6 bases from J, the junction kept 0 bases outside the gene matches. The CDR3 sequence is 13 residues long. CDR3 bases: TGTGCCAGCAGGGGACAGGGGGCCGGGGAGCTGTTTTTT. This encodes CASRGQGAGELFF.

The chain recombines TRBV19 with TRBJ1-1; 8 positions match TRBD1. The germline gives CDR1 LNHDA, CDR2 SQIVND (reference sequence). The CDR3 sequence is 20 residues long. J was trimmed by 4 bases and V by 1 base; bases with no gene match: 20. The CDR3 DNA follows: TGTGCCAGTAGTATAGCTACCCGGACAGGGCTAGATGGGGAGCCCACTGAAGCTTTCTTT. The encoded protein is CASSIATRTGLDGEPTEAFF.

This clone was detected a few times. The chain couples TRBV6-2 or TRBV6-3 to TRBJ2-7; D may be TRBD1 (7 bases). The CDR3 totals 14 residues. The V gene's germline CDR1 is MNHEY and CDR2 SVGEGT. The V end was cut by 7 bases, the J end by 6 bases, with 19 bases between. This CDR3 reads CASTGGQPWVEQYF. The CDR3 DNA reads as TGTGCCAGCACCGGGGGACAGCCCTGGGTCGAGCAGTACTTC.

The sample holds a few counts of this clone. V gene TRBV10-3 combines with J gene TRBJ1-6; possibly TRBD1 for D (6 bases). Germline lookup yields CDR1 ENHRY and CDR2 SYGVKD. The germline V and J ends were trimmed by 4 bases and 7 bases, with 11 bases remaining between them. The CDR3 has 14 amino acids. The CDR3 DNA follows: TGTGCCATCAGTGTAAACAGGGAAAATTCACCCCTCCACTTT. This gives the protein CAISVNRENSPLHF.

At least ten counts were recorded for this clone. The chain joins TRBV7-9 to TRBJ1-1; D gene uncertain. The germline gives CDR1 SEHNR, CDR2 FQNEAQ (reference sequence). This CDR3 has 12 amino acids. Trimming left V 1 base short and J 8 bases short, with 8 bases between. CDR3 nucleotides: TGTGCCAGCAGCTTAGTAACAGTGGAAGCTTTCTTT. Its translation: CASSLVTVEAFF.

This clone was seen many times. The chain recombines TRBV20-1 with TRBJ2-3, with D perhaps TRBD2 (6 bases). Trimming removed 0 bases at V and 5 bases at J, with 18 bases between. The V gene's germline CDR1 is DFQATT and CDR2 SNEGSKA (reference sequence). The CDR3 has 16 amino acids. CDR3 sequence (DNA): TGCAGTGCTAGAGATTCGTTTAGCGGAGCGGTAGATACGCAGTATTTT. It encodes CSARDSFSGAVDTQYF.

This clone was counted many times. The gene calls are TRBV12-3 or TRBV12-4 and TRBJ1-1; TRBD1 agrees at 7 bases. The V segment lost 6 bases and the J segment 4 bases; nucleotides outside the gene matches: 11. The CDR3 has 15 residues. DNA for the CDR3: TGTGCCAGCAGAAAACCGGGGACAGCAGTCACTGAAGCTTTCTTT. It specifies CASRKPGTAVTEAFF.

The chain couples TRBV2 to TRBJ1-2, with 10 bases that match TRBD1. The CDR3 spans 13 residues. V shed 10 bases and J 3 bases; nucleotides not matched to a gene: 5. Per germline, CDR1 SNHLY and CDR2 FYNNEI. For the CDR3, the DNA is TGTGCCACCCGGGACAGGGGTGACTATGGCTACACCTTC. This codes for CATRDRGDYGYTF. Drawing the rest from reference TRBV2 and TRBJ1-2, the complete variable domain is EPEVTQTPSHQVTQMGQEVILRCVPISNHLYFYWYRQILGQKVEFLVSFYNNEISEKSEIFDDQFSVERPDGSNFTLKIRSTKLEDSAMYFCATRDRGDYGYTFGSGTRLTVV.

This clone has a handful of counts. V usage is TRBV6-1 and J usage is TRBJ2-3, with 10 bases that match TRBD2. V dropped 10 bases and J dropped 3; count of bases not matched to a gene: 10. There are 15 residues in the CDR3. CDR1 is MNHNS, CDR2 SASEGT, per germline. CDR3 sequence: CAIAPLAGATDTQYF. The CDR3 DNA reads TGTGCCATCGCCCCCCTAGCGGGAGCAACAGATACGCAGTATTTT.

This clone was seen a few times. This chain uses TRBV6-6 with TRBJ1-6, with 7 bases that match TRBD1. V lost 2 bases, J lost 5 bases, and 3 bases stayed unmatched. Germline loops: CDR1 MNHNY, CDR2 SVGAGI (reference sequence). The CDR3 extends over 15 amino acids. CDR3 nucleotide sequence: TGTGCCAGCAGTTACGACGGACAGGATAATTCACCCCTCCACTTT. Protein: CASSYDGQDNSPLHF.

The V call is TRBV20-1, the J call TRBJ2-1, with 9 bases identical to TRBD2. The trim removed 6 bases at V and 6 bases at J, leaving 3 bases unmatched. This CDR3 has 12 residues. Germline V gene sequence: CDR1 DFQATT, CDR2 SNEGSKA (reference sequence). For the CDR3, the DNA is TGCAGTGCCAGACTAGCGGCCAATGAGCAGTTCTTC. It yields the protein CSARLAANEQFF.

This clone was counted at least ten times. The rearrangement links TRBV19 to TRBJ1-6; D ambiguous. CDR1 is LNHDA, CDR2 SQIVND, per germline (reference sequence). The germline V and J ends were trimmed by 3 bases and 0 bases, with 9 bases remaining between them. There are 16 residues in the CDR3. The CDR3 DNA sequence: TGTGCCAGTAGTATTTCCCACGACTCCTATAATTCACCCCTCCACTTT. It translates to CASSISHDSYNSPLHF.

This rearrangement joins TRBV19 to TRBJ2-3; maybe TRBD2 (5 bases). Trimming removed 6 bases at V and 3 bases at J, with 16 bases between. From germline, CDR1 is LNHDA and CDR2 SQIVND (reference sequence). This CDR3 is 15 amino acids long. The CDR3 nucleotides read TGTGCCAGTAGATCGAGTGGGAGTAGTACAGATACGCAGTATTTT. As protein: CASRSSGSSTDTQYF.

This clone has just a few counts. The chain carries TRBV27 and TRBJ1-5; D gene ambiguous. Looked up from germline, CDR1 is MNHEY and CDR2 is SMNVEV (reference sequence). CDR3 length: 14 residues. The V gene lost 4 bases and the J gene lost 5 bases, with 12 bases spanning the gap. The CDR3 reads CASSWKGSDQPQHF. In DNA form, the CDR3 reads TGTGCCAGCAGTTGGAAAGGGTCCGATCAGCCCCAGCATTTT.

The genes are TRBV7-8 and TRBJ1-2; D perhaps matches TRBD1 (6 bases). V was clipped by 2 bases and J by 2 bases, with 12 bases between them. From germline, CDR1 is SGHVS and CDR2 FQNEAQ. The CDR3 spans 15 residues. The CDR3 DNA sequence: TGTGCCAGCAGCTTAATAGGGGGAATGAACTATGGCTACACCTTC. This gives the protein CASSLIGGMNYGYTF.

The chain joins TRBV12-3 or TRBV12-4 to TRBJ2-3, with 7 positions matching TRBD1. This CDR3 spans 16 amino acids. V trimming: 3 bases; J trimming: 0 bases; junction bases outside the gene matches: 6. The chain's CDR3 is CASSLQGEISTDTQYF. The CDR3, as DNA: TGTGCCAGCAGTTTGCAGGGGGAAATTAGCACAGATACGCAGTATTTT.

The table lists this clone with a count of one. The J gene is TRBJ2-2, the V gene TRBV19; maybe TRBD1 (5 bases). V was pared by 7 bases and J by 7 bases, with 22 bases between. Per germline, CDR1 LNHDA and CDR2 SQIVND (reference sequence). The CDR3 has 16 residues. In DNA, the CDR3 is TGTGCCAGTACCCCCAGGGCCAGCAGATTGGGCGGGGAGCTGTTTTTT. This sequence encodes CASTPRASRLGGELFF.

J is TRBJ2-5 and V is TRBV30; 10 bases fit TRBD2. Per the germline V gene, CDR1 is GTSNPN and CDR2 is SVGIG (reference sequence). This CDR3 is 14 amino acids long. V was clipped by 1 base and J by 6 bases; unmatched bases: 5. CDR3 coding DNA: TGTGCCTGGAGTGAGGCTAGCGGGAGTAAGACCCAGTACTTC. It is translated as CAWSEASGSKTQYF.

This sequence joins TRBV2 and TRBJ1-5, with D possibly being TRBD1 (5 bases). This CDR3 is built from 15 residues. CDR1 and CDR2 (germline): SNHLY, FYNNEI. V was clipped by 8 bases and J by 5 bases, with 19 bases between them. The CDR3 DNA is TGTGCCAGCCTCCTGCGGCGGGGAGGGGATCAGCCCCAGCATTTT. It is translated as CASLLRRGGDQPQHF.